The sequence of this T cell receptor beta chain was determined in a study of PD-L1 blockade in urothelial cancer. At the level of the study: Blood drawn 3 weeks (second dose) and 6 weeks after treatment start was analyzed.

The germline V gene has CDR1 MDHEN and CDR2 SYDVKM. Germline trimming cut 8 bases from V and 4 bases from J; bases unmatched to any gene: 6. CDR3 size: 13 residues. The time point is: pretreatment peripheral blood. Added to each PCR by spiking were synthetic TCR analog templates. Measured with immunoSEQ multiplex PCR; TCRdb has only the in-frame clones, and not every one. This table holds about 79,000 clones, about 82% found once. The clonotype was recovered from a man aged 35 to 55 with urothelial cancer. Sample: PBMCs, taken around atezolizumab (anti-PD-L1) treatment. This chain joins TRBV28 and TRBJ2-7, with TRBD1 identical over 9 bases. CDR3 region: CASQGTGRYEQYF. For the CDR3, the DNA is TGTGCCAGCCAAGGGACAGGGAGGTACGAGCAGTACTTC.